The clone carrying this T cell receptor beta chain was observed a handful of times. What it binds is not known. The PCR was carried out with 60 Vbeta primers and 13 Jbeta primers. Using immunoSEQ multiplex PCR, the repertoire was profiled, and TCRdb retains in-frame clones only, with some absent. This sample has about 160,000 clones, with around 69% found just once. This sample stems from a study of cytomegalovirus exposure and HLA in healthy donors. Study-level background: Findings of an earlier analysis included some 120 million unique TCR beta sequences from some 190 million T cells.

Looked up from germline, CDR1 is LGHNA and CDR2 is YNFKEQ. The length of the CDR3 is 15 residues. With 4 bases removed from V and 6 bases from J, the gap between germline ends came to 15 bases. Whole-study findings and limits: Researchers catalogued some 160 TCR beta chains as cytomegalovirus-associated. Three CMV-associated chains were confirmed in vitro to be specific for CMV antigens.

This clonotype was sampled from a woman aged 25 to 45 in good health and CMV-seronegative. This chain joins TRBV4-2 and TRBJ2-2, with D maybe TRBD2 (6 bases). The source material was PBMCs. CDR3 protein: CASSRLVSVSGELFF. The CDR3 DNA is TGTGCCAGCAGCCGACTAGTAAGCGTCTCCGGGGAGCTGTTTTTT.